The present entry profiles one T cell receptor (beta chain) with its context. Its specificity is unknown. The PCR employed 60 Vbeta primers together with 13 Jbeta primers. The protocol was immunoSEQ multiplex PCR, while the TCRdb copy is restricted to in-frame clones and leaves out a portion. The sample has 150,000 to 200,000 clones, 70% to 80% seen once. The source of the sample is a study of cytomegalovirus exposure and HLA in healthy donors. Study at large: Samples from HLA-typed donors yielded about 80 million unique TCRs in an early data release. Study-wide results and limits: As confirmed in vitro, a few CMV-associated chains were specific for CMV antigens. The authors judged a highly shared variant cluster likely a sequencing artifact. Later examination showed HLA-associated TCR beta chains had greater clonal expansion than equally common others.

The V and J ends lost 2 bases and 7 bases respectively, with 8 bases between them. Looked up from germline, CDR1 is SEHNR and CDR2 is FQNEAQ (reference sequence). The CDR3 has 12 amino acids. This TCR came from a man aged 18 to 30 in good health and CMV-seropositive. This chain joins TRBV7-9 and TRBJ1-1; D uncertain. Specimen: PBMCs. As DNA, the CDR3 is TGTGCCAGCAGCTTACGGGTTAGTGAAGCTTTCTTT. Translated: CASSLRVSEAFF.